Following are 5 T cell receptor beta chains from one sample sequenced in a study of cytomegalovirus exposure and HLA in healthy donors. The primer mix had 60 Vbeta and 13 Jbeta primers. Only in-frame clones appear in the TCRdb table, and some are missing; sequencing was by immunoSEQ multiplex PCR. The table has 140,000 to 150,000 clones, approximately 76% seen once; the top ten hold 1.8%. The material sequenced was PBMCs. All receptors derive from a man in his forties or fifties in good health and CMV-seronegative.

This clone appeared a few times. The V call is TRBV5-6, the J call TRBJ2-2; 12 positions agree with TRBD1. Germline V gives CDR1 SGHDT, CDR2 YYEEEE. The CDR3 has 17 residues. Germline trimming cut 3 bases from V and 6 bases from J; bases unmatched to any gene: 9. CDR3 nucleotides: TGTGCCAGCAGCTGGGGACAGGGGGCGAATCTGGCCGGGGAGCTGTTTTTT. As protein: CASSWGQGANLAGELFF.

The genes are TRBV10-2 and TRBJ2-7; 10 bases match TRBD1. V dropped 6 bases and J dropped 4; count of bases not matched to a gene: 6. This CDR3 region has 14 residues. Germline loops: CDR1 WSHSY, CDR2 SAAADI. CDR3 residues: CASRDRGHGYEQYF. CDR3 DNA: TGCGCCAGCAGAGACAGGGGGCATGGGTACGAGCAGTACTTC.

The rearrangement links TRBV6-5 to TRBJ2-3, with D unresolved. The germline gives CDR1 MNHEY, CDR2 SVGAGI. CDR3 length: 15 residues. The V and J ends lost 0 bases and 6 bases respectively, with 13 bases between them. CDR3 DNA sequence: TGTGCCAGCAGTTACTCGAGGCGCACCCCTGATACGCAGTATTTT. As protein: CASSYSRRTPDTQYF.

The gene calls are TRBV2 and TRBJ2-3, with TRBD2 matching over 14 bases. CDR1 is SNHLY and CDR2 is FYNNEI in the germline V gene. Trimming took 3 bases from V and 6 from J; bases not matched to a gene: 2. The length of the CDR3 is 15 residues. CDR3 residues: CASSEGLAGVDTQYF. The CDR3 DNA is TGTGCCAGCAGTGAGGGACTAGCGGGAGTCGATACGCAGTATTTT.

V gene TRBV5-1 combines with J gene TRBJ1-1, with a possible D match to TRBD1 (5 bases). CDR1 and CDR2 (germline): SGHRS, YFSETQ. There are 13 residues in the CDR3. Trimming pared 0 bases from V and 5 bases from J, leaving 8 bases between. The CDR3 DNA reads TGCGCCAGCAGCTTGGGGAGGGGTACTGAAGCTTTCTTT. It specifies CASSLGRGTEAFF.